This T cell receptor beta chain was sequenced for a study of neurological immune-mediated disorders. The unsorted libraries were made from 2 million PBMCs kept at -80 C. Broader study findings: Multiple sclerosis patients had less TCR clonal expansion than even healthy controls, unlike HTLV-1-associated myelopathy.

The V end was cut by 4 bases, the J end by 1 base, with 7 bases between. The CDR3 length is 13 residues. It was by 5'RACE with 10-nucleotide random UMIs that the cDNA was made. Over 200 million TCR-beta sequences from 15-18 subjects were obtained in each sequencing run. TCRdb re-called the 5' RACE reads with MiXCR, one entry per CDR3 protein. The data hold approximately 51,000 distinct CDR3 sequences, with approximately 3.3% observed a single time. In its sample, this clonotype was seen many times. Its antigen remains unknown. This TCR derives from a man between 35 and 55 years old with multiple sclerosis. The sample consisted of PBMCs. The chain is built from TRBV12-3 or TRBV12-4 and TRBJ2-5; D may be TRBD2 (5 bases). The CDR3 DNA is TGTGCCAGCAGTTACGGGATCCAAGAGACCCAGTACTTC. It encodes CASSYGIQETQYF.